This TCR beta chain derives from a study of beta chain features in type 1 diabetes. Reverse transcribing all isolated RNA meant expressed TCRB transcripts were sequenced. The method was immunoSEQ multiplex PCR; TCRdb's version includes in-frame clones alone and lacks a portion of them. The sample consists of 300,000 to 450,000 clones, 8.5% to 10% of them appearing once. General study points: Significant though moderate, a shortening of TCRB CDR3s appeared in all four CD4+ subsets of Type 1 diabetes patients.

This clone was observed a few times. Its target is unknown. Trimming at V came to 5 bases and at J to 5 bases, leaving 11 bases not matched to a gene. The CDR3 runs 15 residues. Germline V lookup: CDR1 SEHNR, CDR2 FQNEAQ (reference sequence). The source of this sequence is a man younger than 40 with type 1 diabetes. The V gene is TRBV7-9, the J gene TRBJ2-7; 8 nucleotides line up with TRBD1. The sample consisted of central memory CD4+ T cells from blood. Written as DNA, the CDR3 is TGTGCCAGCAGCCAAACCGGACAGGGCTACCACGAGCAGTACTTC. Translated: CASSQTGQGYHEQYF.